The present T cell receptor (beta chain) was sequenced within a study of regulatory T cells in long-lasting Graves disease. General study results and limits: Persistent patients shared more public clonotypes (2,741) than new patients (approximately 1,000).

The V end was cut by 7 bases, the J end by 5 bases, with 9 bases between. CDR1 and CDR2 (germline): SNHLY, FYNNEI. CDR3 length equals 11 residues. This clonotype was counted ten times or more. Its antigen is unknown. According to the study, TCR beta libraries were built with iRepertoire HTBI primers and CDR3-region Arm-PCR. Each CDR3 protein gets one entry after TCRdb re-called the multiplex PCR reads with MiXCR. The table has roughly 350,000 distinct CDR3 sequences, roughly 15% seen once. As for time point: newly diagnosed GD, antithyroid drugs for less than 3 months. RNA from PBMCs was the source of the TCR library. The sample also formed part of further work on T cells in Graves' hyperthyroidism and ophthalmopathy. This second report adds: Each diagnosis was grounded in clinical symptoms, serum thyroxine and TRAb, thyroid ultrasound, and orbital computed tomography.

The gene calls are TRBV2 and TRBJ2-7, with D tentatively TRBD1 (6 bases). The receptor was isolated from a woman younger than 30 with Graves disease. The sequencing used peripheral blood mononuclear cells (PBMCs), collected at new diagnosis, from a patient treated with antithyroid drugs. The CDR3 sequence: CASIQGHEQYF. The CDR3 DNA reads as TGTGCCAGCATCCAGGGGCACGAGCAGTACTTC.